These 28 T cell receptor beta chains originate from one sample sequenced in a study of T cell responses to AZD1222 COVID-19 vaccine. Data came from immunoSEQ multiplex PCR; TCRdb stores just in-frame clones and leaves some out. Among 120,000 to 150,000 clones listed, just over 90% were seen once. This sample comprised peripheral blood, obtained on day 0 of AZD1222 vaccination. These TCRs come from an adult in good health.

This chain connects TRBV28 to TRBJ2-3; 9 bases match TRBD1. The trim removed 5 bases at V and 0 bases at J, leaving 6 bases unmatched. There are 16 residues in the CDR3. The germline V gene encodes CDR1 MDHEN and CDR2 SYDVKM. The CDR3: CASSAPQGASTDTQYF. CDR3 in DNA: TGTGCCAGCAGTGCACCACAGGGGGCTAGCACAGATACGCAGTATTTT.

CDR3 sequence (DNA): TGCAGTGCTAGTGTGACATCACTCTATGGCTACACCTTC. Translating gives CSASVTSLYGYTF. The chain combines TRBV20-1 with TRBJ1-2; D is unclear. The CDR3 is 13 amino acids. Germline V gives CDR1 DFQATT, CDR2 SNEGSKA (reference sequence). V shed 3 bases and J shed 4 bases, with 12 bases lying between them.

The rearrangement uses TRBV7-3 and TRBJ2-2; tentative D call: TRBD1 (5 bases). The CDR3 runs 12 residues. CDR1 is SGHTA and CDR2 is FQGTGA in the germline V gene. The germline V and J ends were trimmed by 4 bases and 6 bases, with 6 bases remaining between them. The DNA for the CDR3 is TGTGCCAGCAGCTCCAGGGCCGGGGAGCTGTTTTTT. Translation gives CASSSRAGELFF.

The V gene is TRBV3-1 (or the pseudogene TRBV3-2), the J gene TRBJ1-3; no clear D gene. Trimming pared 0 bases from V and 4 bases from J, leaving 7 bases between. Per the germline V gene, CDR1 is LGHDT and CDR2 is YNNKEL (reference sequence). There are 14 residues in the CDR3. The CDR3 loop is CASSQEVSGNTIYF. The CDR3 DNA is TGTGCCAGCAGCCAAGAGGTGTCGGGAAACACCATATATTTT.

The chain has TRBV2 and TRBJ2-7; 8 bases map to TRBD2. Trimming removed 4 bases from V and 0 bases from J; junction bases left unmatched: 5. Germline V gives CDR1 SNHLY, CDR2 FYNNEI. The CDR3 totals 15 residues. The CDR3 DNA follows: TGTGCCAGCAGTGGGGTTAGCGGGAACTCCTACGAGCAGTACTTC. It encodes CASSGVSGNSYEQYF.

V gene TRBV6-2 or TRBV6-3 combines with J gene TRBJ2-3; 10 nucleotides line up with TRBD2. The CDR3 is 18 amino acids. CDR1 MNHEY and CDR2 SVGEGT come from the germline V gene. Germline trimming cut 2 bases from V and 2 bases from J; bases unmatched to any gene: 10. The CDR3 DNA reads as TGTGCCAGCAGTTACGGGAGCGGGGGGGCCTTCTACACAGATACGCAGTATTTT. It translates to CASSYGSGGAFYTDTQYF.

V and J are TRBV5-1 and TRBJ2-3; 7 bases match TRBD2. The J segment lost 6 bases and the V segment lost 4 bases, leaving 17 bases of the junction unmatched. CDR1 SGHRS and CDR2 YFSETQ come from the germline V gene. The CDR3 is 17 amino acids. The CDR3 DNA is TGCGCCAGCAGCATCCTAGCGGCCACGACCCGTCGGGATACGCAGTATTTT. Its translation: CASSILAATTRRDTQYF.

This clone was counted once. The chain joins TRBV7-9 to TRBJ2-7, with D possibly TRBD1 on 5 matching bases. The CDR3 covers 18 residues. Trimming took off 2 bases at V and 6 bases at J, with 26 bases between the two ends. Germline-derived CDR1 and CDR2 are SEHNR and FQNEAQ (reference sequence). CDR3 nucleotides: TGTGCCAGCAGCTTATTACGCTTTGGGGCTCCTGAGGTGGTCGAGCAGTACTTC. It codes for CASSLLRFGAPEVVEQYF.

V is TRBV6-5 and J is TRBJ1-6, with TRBD1 matching 7 bases. Per the germline V gene, CDR1 is MNHEY and CDR2 is SVGAGI. The V and J ends lost 0 bases and 18 bases, in that order; junction bases with no gene match: 8. The CDR3 has 13 residues. DNA for the CDR3: TGTGCCAGCAGTTACTCGCGCGCGGACAGGAACCACTTT. Translated, it gives CASSYSRADRNHF.

This clone occurred once. The J gene is TRBJ1-2, the V gene TRBV5-6; TRBD1 might be the D (5 bases). The CDR3 is made up of 16 amino acids. Germline assignment: CDR1 SGHDT and CDR2 YYEEEE. Trimming shortened V by 0 bases and J by 7 bases, and 19 bases separated the two germline ends. As DNA, the CDR3 is TGTGCCAGCAGCTTGGCCAGGGACGGTCTTCAAGGTGGCTACACCTTC. Protein: CASSLARDGLQGGYTF.

Written as DNA, the CDR3 is TGTGCCTGGAGTGTACAAGGGCTCGGGGAGCTGTTTTTT. Translating it yields CAWSVQGLGELFF. V is TRBV30 and J is TRBJ2-2; the D is unclear. The CDR3 sequence is 13 residues long. The germline V gene has CDR1 GTSNPN and CDR2 SVGIG (reference sequence). V was clipped by 0 bases and J by 7 bases, with 9 bases between them.

This chain joins TRBV6-5 and TRBJ2-7; 12 bases align to TRBD1. Looked up from germline, CDR1 is MNHEY and CDR2 is SVGAGI. The CDR3 loop spans 15 amino acids. Trimming at V came to 0 bases and at J to 7 bases, leaving 4 bases not matched to a gene. The CDR3 nucleotides are TGTGCCAGCAGTTACTCAGGGACAGGGGGCTGGGAGCAGTACTTC. Residues: CASSYSGTGGWEQYF.

The rearrangement uses TRBV2 and TRBJ1-2; D is undetermined. The CDR3 runs to 12 residues. V was clipped by 4 bases and J by 5 bases, with 8 bases between them. CDR1 is SNHLY and CDR2 is FYNNEI in the germline V gene. The CDR3 region is CASSAREYGYTF. CDR3 sequence (DNA): TGTGCCAGCAGTGCAAGGGAGTATGGCTACACCTTC.

V usage is TRBV6-1 and J usage is TRBJ1-2, with no clear D. Trimming pared 0 bases from V and 0 bases from J, leaving 20 bases between. The germline gives CDR1 MNHNS, CDR2 SASEGT. This CDR3 region has 19 residues. This chain's CDR3 is CASSEAEESPQLSNYGYTF. Written as DNA, the CDR3 is TGTGCCAGCAGTGAAGCCGAGGAGTCCCCCCAACTCTCTAACTATGGCTACACCTTC.

This clone was observed once. Other DNA sequences from this sample encode an identical CDR3 as well. The genes are TRBV3-1 (or the pseudogene TRBV3-2) and TRBJ1-2, with D possibly being TRBD1 (5 bases). The CDR3 has 12 residues. Trimming cost V 0 bases and J 8 bases, with 7 bases left between them. Germline assignment: CDR1 LGHDT and CDR2 YNNKEL (reference sequence). CDR3 coding DNA: TGTGCCAGCAGCCAAGAGGGGCGCGGCTACACCTTC. It is translated as CASSQEGRGYTF.

The chain has TRBV30 and TRBJ1-1; D remains ambiguous. Germline V gene sequence: CDR1 GTSNPN, CDR2 SVGIG (reference sequence). V was shortened by 0 bases and J by 4 bases, with 6 bases between the two germline ends. The CDR3 consists of 12 residues. CDR3 loop: CAWSVSVTEAFF. The CDR3 region has the DNA TGTGCCTGGAGTGTATCGGTCACTGAAGCTTTCTTT.

The chain is built from TRBV4-2 and TRBJ2-3, with TRBD2 matching 12 bases. This CDR3 has 17 amino acids. Germline V gives CDR1 LGHNA, CDR2 YNFKEQ. V was pared by 0 bases and J by 5 bases, with 6 bases of the junction left unmatched. The CDR3 reads CASSQDPSGGAGDTQYF. CDR3 nucleotides: TGTGCCAGCAGCCAAGATCCTAGCGGGGGGGCCGGAGATACGCAGTATTTT.

The J gene is TRBJ1-2, the V gene TRBV4-2; D possibly corresponds to TRBD1 (6 bases). The V gene lost 4 bases and the J gene lost 2 bases, with 8 bases spanning the gap. The CDR3 consists of 13 residues. Germline V gene lookup returns CDR1 LGHNA and CDR2 YNFKEQ. As DNA, the CDR3 is TGTGCCAGCAGCCCGGACAGCAACTATGGCTACACCTTC. Protein sequence: CASSPDSNYGYTF.

This chain joins TRBV24-1 and TRBJ2-2, with 7 bases lining up with TRBD2. V shed 9 bases, J shed 6 bases, and the junction held 3 bases outside the gene matches. Per germline, CDR1 KGHDR and CDR2 SFDVKD. The CDR3 length is 12 residues. The CDR3 loop reads CATGRVAGELFF. The CDR3 DNA is TGTGCCACCGGGAGGGTGGCCGGGGAGCTGTTTTTT.

The gene calls are TRBV11-2 and TRBJ1-3, with a possible D match to TRBD1 (5 bases). Germline CDR1 reads SGHAT; CDR2 reads FQNNGV. V lost 5 bases to trimming and J lost 4 bases, with 15 bases between them. The length of the CDR3 is 15 residues. This CDR3 reads CASSPVRGSGNTIYF. In DNA form, the CDR3 reads TGTGCCAGCAGCCCAGTACGGGGGAGCGGAAACACCATATATTTT.

This clone turned up a few times. The chain is built from TRBV6-6 and TRBJ2-7; D may correspond to TRBD1 or TRBD2 (6 bases each). Germline CDR1 reads MNHNY; CDR2 reads SVGAGI (reference sequence). V was pared by 7 bases and J by 5 bases, with 15 bases between. This CDR3 is built from 13 residues. The CDR3 DNA reads as TGTGCCAGCACGGGACACTCGGGGGACGAGCAGTACTTC. It yields the protein CASTGHSGDEQYF.

CDR3 protein: CASTSLSWGRSYEQYF. The CDR3, as DNA: TGTGCCAGCACCTCTTTGTCGTGGGGCAGATCCTACGAGCAGTACTTC. The chain couples TRBV28 to TRBJ2-7, with D possibly matching TRBD1 (5 bases). V lost 7 bases and J 1 base, leaving 20 bases between the germline ends. Germline CDR1 reads MDHEN; CDR2 reads SYDVKM. The CDR3 has 16 amino acids.

V usage is TRBV2 and J usage is TRBJ2-5, with D perhaps matching TRBD2 (6 bases). CDR1 SNHLY and CDR2 FYNNEI come from the germline V gene. The CDR3 is 13 residues long. The V and J ends lost 3 bases and 9 bases respectively, with 14 bases between them. This CDR3 is CASSDGAGGAQYF. In DNA, the CDR3 is TGTGCCAGCAGTGACGGGGCAGGCGGGGCCCAGTACTTC.

The V gene is TRBV13, the J gene TRBJ2-7, with D possibly being TRBD1 or TRBD2 (6 bases each). The ends were cut back, 5 bases at V and 0 bases at J, with 11 bases in the middle. CDR3 size: 14 residues. Germline CDR1 reads PRHDT; CDR2 reads FYEKMQ (reference sequence). CDR3 loop: CASSPGAPSYEQYF. The DNA of the CDR3 is TGTGCCAGCAGCCCGGGGGCCCCCTCCTACGAGCAGTACTTC.

This clone was seen more than once but under ten times. The chain employs TRBV5-1 and TRBJ1-4; 9 bases map to TRBD1. The CDR3 consists of 13 residues. CDR1 is SGHRS, CDR2 YFSETQ, per germline. J gave up 10 bases and V 3 bases, and 4 bases lay outside the gene matches. Here the CDR3 DNA reads TGCGCCAGCAGCTGGGACAGGGAGGCAAAACTGTTTTTT. Its translation is CASSWDREAKLFF.

V usage is TRBV4-2 and J usage is TRBJ2-5, with 10 bases matching TRBD2. J lost 1 base, V lost 4 bases, and 3 bases had no gene match. In germline, CDR1 is LGHNA, CDR2 YNFKEQ. This CDR3 is built from 15 residues. The CDR3 region has the DNA TGTGCCAGCAGCCCGGGGACTAGCGCCCAAGAGACCCAGTACTTC. This gives the protein CASSPGTSAQETQYF.

This clone has just one count. This sequence joins TRBV12-3 or TRBV12-4 and TRBJ1-5; D might be TRBD1 (5 bases). V was shortened by 6 bases and J by 5 bases, with 11 bases between the two germline ends. The CDR3 runs to 13 residues. CDR3 amino acids: CASRGDGDQPQHF. In DNA, the CDR3 is TGTGCCAGCAGGGGGGACGGGGATCAGCCCCAGCATTTT.

The V call is TRBV7-8, the J call TRBJ1-2, with 7 nucleotides matching TRBD1. From germline, CDR1 is SGHVS and CDR2 FQNEAQ. The CDR3 covers 15 residues. J was trimmed by 0 bases and V by 5 bases; bases with no gene match: 6. CDR3 loop: CASSPRDRTNYGYTF. CDR3 DNA sequence: TGTGCCAGCAGCCCTCGGGACAGAACTAACTATGGCTACACCTTC.